The 7 T cell receptor beta chains in this list originate from one sample, sequenced in a study of cytomegalovirus exposure and HLA in healthy donors. Both 60 Vbeta primers and 13 Jbeta primers went into the PCR. This table comes from immunoSEQ multiplex PCR, and its TCRdb copy is limited to in-frame clones, with some not included. The repertoire holds some 140,000 clones, with roughly 79% as singletons. Sequencing was done on a sample of PBMCs. Source of these receptors: a man aged 30 to 45 in good health and CMV-seronegative.

The chain employs TRBV19 and TRBJ1-2; possible D gene TRBD1, 5 bases. This CDR3 spans 13 amino acids. The V end was cut by 5 bases, the J end by 3 bases, with 10 bases between. From germline, CDR1 is LNHDA and CDR2 SQIVND (reference sequence). The CDR3 nucleotides read TGTGCCAGTAGTCATCCGGGGGACTATGGCTACACCTTC. Translating gives CASSHPGDYGYTF.

This clone has a single count. The chain is built from TRBV4-3 and TRBJ2-5; D remains unclear. CDR1 is LGHNA, CDR2 YSLEER, per germline. This CDR3 spans 16 amino acids. V shed 0 bases and J shed 5 bases, with 16 bases lying between them. CDR3 region: CASSQDMTRLWETQYF. As DNA, the CDR3 is TGCGCCAGCAGCCAAGATATGACACGGTTATGGGAGACCCAGTACTTC.

The chain recombines TRBV6-6 with TRBJ1-5, with a weak D call TRBD1 (6 bases). In germline, CDR1 is MNHNY, CDR2 SVGAGI (reference sequence). The ends were cut back, 8 bases at V and 2 bases at J, with 16 bases in the middle. The CDR3 runs 15 residues. CDR3 in DNA: TGTGCCAGCTCTCGGACAGAGGACGGCAATCAGCCCCAGCATTTT. This sequence encodes CASSRTEDGNQPQHF.

The chain employs TRBV19 and TRBJ1-1; unclear D gene. Trimming took off 3 bases at V and 3 bases at J, with 14 bases between the two ends. The CDR3 extends over 15 amino acids. Germline values: CDR1 LNHDA, CDR2 SQIVND (reference sequence). The DNA for the CDR3 is TGTGCCAGTAGTATCTTTGGACGGCGGGACACTGAAGCTTTCTTT. It translates to CASSIFGRRDTEAFF.

The count of this clone is one. This CDR3 is also generated by other DNA sequences in the sample. The chain is built from TRBV4-2 and TRBJ2-3; maybe TRBD1 (5 bases). V was shortened by 2 bases and J by 5 bases, with 11 bases between the two germline ends. The germline V gene encodes CDR1 LGHNA and CDR2 YNFKEQ. This CDR3 is 14 amino acids long. As DNA, the CDR3 is TGTGCCAGCAGCCAAACACTTAGGGGAGATACGCAGTATTTT. Amino acids: CASSQTLRGDTQYF.

The chain uses TRBV7-3 and TRBJ2-7; 8 nucleotides line up with TRBD2. V lost 5 bases and J lost 4; bases outside the gene matches: 10. CDR1 is SGHTA and CDR2 is FQGTGA in the germline V gene. CDR3 length: 15 amino acids. The CDR3 loop reads CASSASGGPGYEQYF. The CDR3 coding sequence is TGTGCCAGCAGCGCATCGGGGGGGCCCGGTTACGAGCAGTACTTC.

This rearrangement joins TRBV10-3 to TRBJ2-7, with 11 bases that match TRBD2. The V segment lost 3 bases and the J segment 6 bases; nucleotides outside the gene matches: 7. Germline-derived CDR1 and CDR2 are ENHRY and SYGVKD. The CDR3 spans 15 residues. The CDR3 DNA sequence: TGTGCCATCAGTGATAGTACTAGCGGGAGTCGCGAGCAGTACTTC. Its translation: CAISDSTSGSREQYF.